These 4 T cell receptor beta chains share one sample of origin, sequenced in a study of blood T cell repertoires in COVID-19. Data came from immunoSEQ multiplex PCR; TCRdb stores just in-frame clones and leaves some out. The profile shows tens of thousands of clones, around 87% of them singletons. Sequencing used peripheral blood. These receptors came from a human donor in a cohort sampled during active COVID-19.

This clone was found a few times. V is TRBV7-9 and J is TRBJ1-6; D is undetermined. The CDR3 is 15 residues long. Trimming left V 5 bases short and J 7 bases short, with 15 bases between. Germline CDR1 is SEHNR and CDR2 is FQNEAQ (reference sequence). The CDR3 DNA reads TGTGCCAGCAGCCGCGACTTGGCGGGGAATTCACCCCTCCACTTT. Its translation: CASSRDLAGNSPLHF.

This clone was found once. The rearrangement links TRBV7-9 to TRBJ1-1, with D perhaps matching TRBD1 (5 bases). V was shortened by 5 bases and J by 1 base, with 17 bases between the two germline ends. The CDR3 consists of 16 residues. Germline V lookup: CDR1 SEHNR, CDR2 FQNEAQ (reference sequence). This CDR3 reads CASSPPLGEGNTEAFF. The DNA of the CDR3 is TGTGCCAGCAGCCCCCCTCTGGGGGAGGGGAACACTGAAGCTTTCTTT.

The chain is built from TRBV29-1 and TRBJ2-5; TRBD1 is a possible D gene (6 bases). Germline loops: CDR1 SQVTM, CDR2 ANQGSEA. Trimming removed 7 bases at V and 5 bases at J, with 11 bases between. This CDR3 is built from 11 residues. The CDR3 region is CSAGQLETQYF. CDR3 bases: TGCAGCGCCGGACAGTTGGAGACCCAGTACTTC.

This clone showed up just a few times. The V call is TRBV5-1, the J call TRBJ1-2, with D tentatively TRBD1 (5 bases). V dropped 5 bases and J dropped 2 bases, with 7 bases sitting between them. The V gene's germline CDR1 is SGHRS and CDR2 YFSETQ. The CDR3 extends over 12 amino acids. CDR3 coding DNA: TGCGCCAGCAGACAGGCCAACTATGGCTACACCTTC. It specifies CASRQANYGYTF. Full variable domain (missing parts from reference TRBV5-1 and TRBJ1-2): KAGVTQTPRYLIKTRGQQVTLSCSPISGHRSVSWYQQTPGQGLQFLFEYFSETQRNKGNFPGRFSGRQFSNSRSEMNVSTLELGDSALYLCASRQANYGYTFGSGTRLTVV.